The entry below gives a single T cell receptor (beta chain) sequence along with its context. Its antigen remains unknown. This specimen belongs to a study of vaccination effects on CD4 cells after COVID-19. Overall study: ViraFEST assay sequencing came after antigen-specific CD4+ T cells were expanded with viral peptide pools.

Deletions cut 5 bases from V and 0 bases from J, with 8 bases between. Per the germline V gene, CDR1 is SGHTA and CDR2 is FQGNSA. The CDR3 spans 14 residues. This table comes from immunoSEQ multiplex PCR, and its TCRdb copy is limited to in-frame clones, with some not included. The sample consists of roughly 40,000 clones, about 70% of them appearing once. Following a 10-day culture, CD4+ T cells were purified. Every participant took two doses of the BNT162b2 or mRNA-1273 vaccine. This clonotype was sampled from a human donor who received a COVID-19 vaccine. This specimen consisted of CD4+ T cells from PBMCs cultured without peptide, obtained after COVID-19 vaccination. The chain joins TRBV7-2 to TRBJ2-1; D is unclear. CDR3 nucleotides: TGTGCCAGCAGCCCCGATCACTCCTACAATGAGCAGTTCTTC. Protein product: CASSPDHSYNEQFF.